This TCR beta chain was identified during a study of chemoradiotherapy in HPV16-positive cancers. The study, taken as a whole, reports: Non-HPV-specific T cells did not expand in tumors during treatment, whereas candidate HPV-specific clones and E7-related motifs did.

Clones were sequenced by immunoSEQ multiplex PCR, and TCRdb holds only the in-frame ones, with some missing. The top ten clones hold approximately 12% of a sample with approximately 9,700 clones, around four fifths of them seen once. Details on this clone: The antigen is unknown.

This TCR was recovered from a human donor with HPV-associated anogenital cancer. This sample comprised tumor tissue, obtained from a patient who underwent chemoradiotherapy.

CDR3 coding DNA: TGTGCCAGCAGTTTTGGCGGGAACACTGAAGCTTTCTTT. Protein product: CASSFGGNTEAFF. The chain couples TRBV28 to TRBJ1-1; D is unresolved. Per the germline V gene, CDR1 is MDHEN and CDR2 is SYDVKM. Trimming pared 3 bases from V and 1 base from J, leaving 6 bases between. The CDR3 has 13 amino acids. The full variable domain, with the rest looked up from reference TRBV28 and TRBJ1-1, is DVKVTQSSRYLVKRTGEKVFLECVQDMDHENMFWYRQDPGLGLRLIYFSYDVKMKEKGDIPEGYSVSREKKERFSLILESASTNQTSMYLCASSFGGNTEAFFGQGTRLTVV.